This record covers a single T cell receptor (beta chain). The antigen is undetermined. The authors divided CD4+ cells into CD45RA+ naive and CD45RA-negative memory subsets. These data belong to a study of shared clonotypes between healthy human individuals. The wider study: CD4 naive cells filled three plates per donor, CD4 memory three, CD8 naive two and CD8 memory one. Whole-study results and caveats: Across subsets, estimated richness was generally greater for naive than for memory populations. Limited genetic and exposure-history diversity came from having few donors.

Here immunoSEQ multiplex PCR was the method, and the copy in TCRdb shows in-frame clones only, minus some. The table has a few hundred thousand clones, around 97% seen once; the top ten hold approximately 0.057%. The TCR originated in a woman in her twenties or thirties in good health. The material sequenced was naive CD4+ T cells sorted from blood. As to subset: CD45RA+ positively selected.

CDR3 coding DNA: TGTGCCAGCACACTGGGCGATGATGAAAAACTGTTTTTT. This codes for CASTLGDDEKLFF. The chain uses TRBV7-9 and TRBJ1-4; D remains unclear. Germline CDR1 reads SEHNR; CDR2 reads FQNEAQ (reference sequence). Trimming took 7 bases from V and 6 from J, leaving 12 bases between them. CDR3 length: 13 amino acids.